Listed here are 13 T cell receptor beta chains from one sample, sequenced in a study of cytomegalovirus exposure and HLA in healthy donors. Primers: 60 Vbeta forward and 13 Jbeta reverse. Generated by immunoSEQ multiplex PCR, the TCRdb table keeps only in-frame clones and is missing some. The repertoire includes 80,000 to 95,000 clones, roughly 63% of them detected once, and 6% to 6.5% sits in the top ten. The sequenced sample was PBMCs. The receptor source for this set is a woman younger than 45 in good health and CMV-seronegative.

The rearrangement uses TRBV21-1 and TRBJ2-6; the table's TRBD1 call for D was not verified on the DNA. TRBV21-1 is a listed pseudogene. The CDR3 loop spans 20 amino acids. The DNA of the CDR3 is TGTGCCAGCAGCAAAGTCCGGATTGGTCGACAATGCTCTGGGGCCAACGTCCTGACTTTC. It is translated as CASSKVRIGRQCSGANVLTF.

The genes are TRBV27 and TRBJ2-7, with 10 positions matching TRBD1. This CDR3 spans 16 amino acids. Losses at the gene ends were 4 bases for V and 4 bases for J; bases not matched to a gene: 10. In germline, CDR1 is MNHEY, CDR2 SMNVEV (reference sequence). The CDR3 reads CASSSPYRDRGYEQYF. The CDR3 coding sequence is TGTGCCAGCAGTTCCCCTTACCGGGACAGGGGATACGAGCAGTACTTC.

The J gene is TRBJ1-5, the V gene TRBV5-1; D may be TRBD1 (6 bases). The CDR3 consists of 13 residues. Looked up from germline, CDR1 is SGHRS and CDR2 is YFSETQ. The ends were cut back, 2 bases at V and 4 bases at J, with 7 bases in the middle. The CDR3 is CASSFGQNQPQHF. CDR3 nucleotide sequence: TGCGCCAGCAGCTTCGGACAGAATCAGCCCCAGCATTTT. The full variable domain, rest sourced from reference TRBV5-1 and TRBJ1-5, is KAGVTQTPRYLIKTRGQQVTLSCSPISGHRSVSWYQQTPGQGLQFLFEYFSETQRNKGNFPGRFSGRQFSNSRSEMNVSTLELGDSALYLCASSFGQNQPQHFGDGTRLSIL.

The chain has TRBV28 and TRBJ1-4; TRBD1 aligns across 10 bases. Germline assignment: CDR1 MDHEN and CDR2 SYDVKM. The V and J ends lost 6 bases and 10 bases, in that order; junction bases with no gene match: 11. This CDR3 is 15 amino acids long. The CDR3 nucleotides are TGTGCCAGCAGCTTTGGGTCCGGACAGGGGGGAAAACTGTTTTTT. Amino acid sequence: CASSFGSGQGGKLFF.

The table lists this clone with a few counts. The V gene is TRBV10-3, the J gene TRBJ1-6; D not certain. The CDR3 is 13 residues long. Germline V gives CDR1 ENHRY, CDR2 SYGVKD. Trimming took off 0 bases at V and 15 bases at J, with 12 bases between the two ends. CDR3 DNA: TGTGCCATCAGTGAGTCCCGGTTAGAGGTCCTCCACTTT. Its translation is CAISESRLEVLHF.

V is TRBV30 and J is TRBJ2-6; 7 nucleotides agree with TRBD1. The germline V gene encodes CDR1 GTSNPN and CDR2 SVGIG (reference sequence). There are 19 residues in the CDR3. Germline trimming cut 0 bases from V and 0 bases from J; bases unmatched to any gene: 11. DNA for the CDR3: TGTGCCTGGAGTGTACTAAGGGGGCGGATTAGCTCTGGGGCCAACGTCCTGACTTTC. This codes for CAWSVLRGRISSGANVLTF.

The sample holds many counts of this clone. CDR3 coding DNA: TGTGCCAGCAGCTCCGGTCCCACAGTGAACACCGGGGAGCTGTTTTTT. It is translated as CASSSGPTVNTGELFF. The chain links TRBV5-4 to TRBJ2-2; D not resolved. This CDR3 is built from 16 residues. V lost 3 bases, J lost 1 base, and 13 bases lay in between. CDR1 and CDR2 (germline): SGHNT, YYREEE (reference sequence).

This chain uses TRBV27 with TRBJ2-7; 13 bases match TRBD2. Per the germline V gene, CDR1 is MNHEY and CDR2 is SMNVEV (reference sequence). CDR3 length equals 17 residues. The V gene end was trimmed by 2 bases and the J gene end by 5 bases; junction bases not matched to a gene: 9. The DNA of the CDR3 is TGTGCCAGCAGTTTAGTACTAGCGGGAGGGCCAGGCGACGAGCAGTACTTC. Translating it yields CASSLVLAGGPGDEQYF.

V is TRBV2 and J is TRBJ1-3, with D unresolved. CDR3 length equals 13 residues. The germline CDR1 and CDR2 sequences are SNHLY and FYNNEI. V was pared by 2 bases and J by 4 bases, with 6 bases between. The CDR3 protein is CASSEREGNTIYF. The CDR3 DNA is TGTGCCAGCAGTGAAAGAGAGGGAAACACCATATATTTT.

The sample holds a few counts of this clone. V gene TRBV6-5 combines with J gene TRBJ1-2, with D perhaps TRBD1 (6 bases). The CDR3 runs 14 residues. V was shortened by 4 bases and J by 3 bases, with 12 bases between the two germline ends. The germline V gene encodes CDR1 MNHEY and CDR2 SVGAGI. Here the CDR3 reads CASSSTGVYYGYTF. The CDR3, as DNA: TGTGCCAGCAGTTCGACAGGAGTTTACTATGGCTACACCTTC.

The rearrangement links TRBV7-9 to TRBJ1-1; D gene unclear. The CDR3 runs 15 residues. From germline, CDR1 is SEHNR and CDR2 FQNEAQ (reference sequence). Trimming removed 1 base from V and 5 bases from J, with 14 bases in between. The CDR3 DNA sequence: TGTGCCAGCAGCTTAGGGGATACGGGAGGGACTGAAGCTTTCTTT. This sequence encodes CASSLGDTGGTEAFF.

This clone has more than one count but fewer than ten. CDR3 coding DNA: TGTGCCAGCAGCTTAGGCGCGGCGGGCACTGAAGCTTTCTTT. Translated: CASSLGAAGTEAFF. The chain recombines TRBV11-2 with TRBJ1-1, with D hard to call. Trimming pared 1 base from V and 4 bases from J, leaving 10 bases between. CDR1 is SGHAT and CDR2 is FQNNGV in the germline V gene. The CDR3 is 14 amino acids.

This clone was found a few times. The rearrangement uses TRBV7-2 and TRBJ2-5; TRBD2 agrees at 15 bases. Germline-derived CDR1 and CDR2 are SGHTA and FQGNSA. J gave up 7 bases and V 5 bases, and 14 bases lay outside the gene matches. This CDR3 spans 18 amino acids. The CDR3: CASSGLGLAGGSGGTQYF. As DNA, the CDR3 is TGTGCCAGCAGCGGTTTGGGACTAGCGGGAGGTAGCGGAGGGACCCAGTACTTC. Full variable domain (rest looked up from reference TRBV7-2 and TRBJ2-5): GAGVSQSPSNKVTEKGKDVELRCDPISGHTALYWYRQSLGQGLEFLIYFQGNSAPDKSGLPSDRFSAERTGGSVSTLTIQRTQQEDSAVYLCASSGLGLAGGSGGTQYFGPGTRLLVL.